Listed below are T cell receptor beta chains from one sample, sequenced in a study of IL-17A CD8 T cells in psoriatic arthritis synovium. Measured with immunoSEQ multiplex PCR; TCRdb has only the in-frame clones, and not every one. The table shows some 2,200 clones, with less than 75% occurring only once. The sequencing input was IFN-gamma+ CD8+ T cells from synovial fluid. The receptors were gathered from a human donor with psoriatic arthritis. The CDR3 runs from the conserved cysteine through the conserved F or W. Fields, in order: clone size, D gene, J gene, V gene, CDR3 DNA, CDR3 protein. D genes are given only for firm matches. Not every row has a clone size; where given, it reads once, few, many or a size class.

.,TRBD2,TRBJ2-3,TRBV11-2,TGTGCCAGCAGCTTAGGTCTAGCGGGGTGGGGCACAGATACGCAGTATTTT,CASSLGLAGWGTDTQYF
few,TRBD2,TRBJ2-7,TRBV9,TGTGCCAGCAGCTTAAGACTAGCGGGGGAGGGAGAGCAGTACTTC,CASSLRLAGEGEQYF
.,.,TRBJ2-4,TRBV19,TGTGCCAGTACAACAGGGGGGGGGCGCAAAAACATTCAGTACTTC,CASTTGGGRKNIQYF
.,TRBD1,TRBJ2-3,TRBV7-8,TGTGCCAGCAGCGACTACAGGGGGCAGAGCACAGATACGCAGTATTTT,CASSDYRGQSTDTQYF
.,.,TRBJ2-1,TRBV6-1,TGTGCCAGCAGTGAATACTTGACACCTCCCCGTAATGAGCAGTTCTTC,CASSEYLTPPRNEQFF
.,.,TRBJ1-5,TRBV9,TGTGCCAGCAGTCCGGGGGGCAATCAGCCCCAGCATTTT,CASSPGGNQPQHF
few,.,TRBJ1-2,TRBV28,TGTGCCAGCAGTCCTGGGGGCAATGGCTACACCTTC,CASSPGGNGYTF
.,.,TRBJ1-5,TRBV9,TGTGCCAGCAGCGTATCAGGGGTATTAGATCAGCCCCAGCATTTT,CASSVSGVLDQPQHF
.,TRBD2,TRBJ2-2,TRBV2,TGTGCCAGCAGTACTACACCCCGGACTAGTCGCACCGGGGAGCTGTTTTTT,CASSTTPRTSRTGELFF
.,.,TRBJ1-4,TRBV19,TGTGCCAGTAGTATGGAAACGAGAAGGAATGAAAAACTGTTTTTT,CASSMETRRNEKLFF
once,.,TRBJ1-5,TRBV2,TGTGCCAGCAGTGACATCGGGGGCGTCGGTCAGCCCCAGCATTTT,CASSDIGGVGQPQHF
few,TRBD1,TRBJ2-7,TRBV7-9,TGTGCCAGCAGCTTAGGACAGGGAAGCCTCCACGAGCAGTACTTC,CASSLGQGSLHEQYF
once,.,TRBJ2-7,TRBV6-1,TGTGCCAGCAGTGACCGGGACCACTACGAGCAGTACTTC,CASSDRDHYEQYF
.,TRBD1,TRBJ2-7,TRBV6-1,TGTGCCTCCGGGACAGGGATCTACGAGCAGTACTTC,CASGTGIYEQYF
.,.,TRBJ1-2,TRBV5-4,TGTGCCAGCAGCCCGACATCTTTTGATGGCTACACCTTC,CASSPTSFDGYTF
.,.,TRBJ2-1,TRBV9,TGTGCCAGCAGCGCGAGCGGAGATCAATACAATGAGCAGTTCTTC,CASSASGDQYNEQFF
.,TRBD2,TRBJ2-7,TRBV9,TGTGCCAGCAGCCCTCGGACTAGCGTGGGCGAGCAGTACTTC,CASSPRTSVGEQYF
.,.,TRBJ2-6,TRBV9,TGTGCCAGCAGCGGTTCTGGGGCCAACGTCCTGACTTTC,CASSGSGANVLTF
.,.,TRBJ2-5,TRBV7-7,TGTGCTAGCAGCTTAGTCCCTCAAGAGACCCAGTACTTC,CASSLVPQETQYF
.,.,TRBJ2-1,TRBV11-2,TGTGCCAGCAGCTTAGGGCTACTGGGGTATGAGCAGTTCTTC,CASSLGLLGYEQFF
.,TRBD1,TRBJ2-2,TRBV11-3,TGTGCCAGCAGAAATGGAAGGGACAGGGGGCGCGGCGGGGAGCTGTTTTTT,CASRNGRDRGRGGELFF
.,TRBD1,TRBJ2-7,TRBV5-6,TGTGCCAGCAGTCCCGGGACAGGAGACTACGAGCAGTACTTC,CASSPGTGDYEQYF
.,.,TRBJ1-2,TRBV5-1,TGCGCCAGCAGCTTGGCAGACATCAACTATGGCTACACCTTC,CASSLADINYGYTF
once,TRBD1,TRBJ2-5,TRBV7-6,TGTGCCAGCAGCTTAGGGGCTTCGGGGACAGGGCAAGGGGAGACCCAGTACTTC,CASSLGASGTGQGETQYF
.,.,TRBJ1-1,TRBV2,TGTGCCAGCAGTGCGGGGCTGGGCACTGAAGCTTTCTTT,CASSAGLGTEAFF
.,.,TRBJ2-7,TRBV9,TGTGCCAGCAGCGAGGAGGGGTCGGACTACGAGCAGTACTTC,CASSEEGSDYEQYF
.,TRBD1,TRBJ2-5,TRBV6-1,TGTGCCAGCAGTGAATACGTGGGGACAGGGGAAGAGACCCAGTACTTC,CASSEYVGTGEETQYF
.,TRBD2,TRBJ2-1,TRBV9,TGTGCCAGCAGCCCCGGTAGCGGGGTCTACAATGAGCAGTTCTTC,CASSPGSGVYNEQFF
.,.,TRBJ1-3,TRBV10-2,TGCGCCAGCCGGGGAGGAAACACCATATATTTT,CASRGGNTIYF
.,.,TRBJ2-5,TRBV4-1,TGCGCCACAGGGGCGGGGTACCAAGAGACCCAGTACTTC,CATGAGYQETQYF
.,.,TRBJ2-3,TRBV9,TGTGCCAGCAGCAAATGGGACTGGCACATCGCAGATACGCAGTATTTT,CASSKWDWHIADTQYF
.,.,TRBJ2-3,TRBV2,TGTGCCAGCAGTGACGCACCCACAGATACGCAGTATTTT,CASSDAPTDTQYF
.,.,TRBJ2-7,TRBV5-6,TGTGCCAGCAGCTTGGGCCGCTCCGAGCAGTACTTC,CASSLGRSEQYF
once,.,TRBJ1-2,TRBV2,TGTGCCAGCCACGGCGGGGGAGGCTATGGCTACACCTTC,CASHGGGGYGYTF
.,.,TRBJ1-1,TRBV19,TGTGCCAGTACCCACTTATCCCAGGGTACTGAAGCTTTCTTT,CASTHLSQGTEAFF
.,.,TRBJ2-3,TRBV4-1,TGCGCCAGCACCCCTTCTCTAAGCGGCGTTAGCACAGATACGCAGTATTTT,CASTPSLSGVSTDTQYF
.,TRBD2,TRBJ2-1,TRBV7-6,TGTGCCAGCAGCTTAGGGCTAGCGGGGGGCTTCTCCGGTGAGCAGTTCTTC,CASSLGLAGGFSGEQFF
.,.,TRBJ2-5,TRBV5-6,TGTGCCAGCAGCGCCCAGGGGGGACAAGAGACCCAGTACTTC,CASSAQGGQETQYF
.,.,TRBJ1-6,TRBV6-4,TGTGCCAGCAGTGACAGGGATAATTCACCCCTCCACTTT,CASSDRDNSPLHF
.,.,TRBJ2-2,TRBV9,TGTGCCAGCAGCGAGGGGGCCGGGGAGCTGTTTTTT,CASSEGAGELFF
.,TRBD2,TRBJ2-1,TRBV27,TGTGCCAGCAGTTTCAGCCTCGGGACTAGCGGGGGCAATGAGCAGTTCTTC,CASSFSLGTSGGNEQFF
large,TRBD1,TRBJ1-1,TRBV9,TGTGCCAGCAGCCCGGAGGGGGCCACTGAAGCTTTCTTT,CASSPEGATEAFF
few,.,TRBJ1-6,TRBV7-9,TGTGCCAGCAGCCCGGGACGGTATAATTCACCCCTCCACTTT,CASSPGRYNSPLHF
.,TRBD2,TRBJ2-3,TRBV7-6,TGTGCCAGCAGCGGTAGCGGGGGGGCGTTAGATACGCAGTATTTT,CASSGSGGALDTQYF